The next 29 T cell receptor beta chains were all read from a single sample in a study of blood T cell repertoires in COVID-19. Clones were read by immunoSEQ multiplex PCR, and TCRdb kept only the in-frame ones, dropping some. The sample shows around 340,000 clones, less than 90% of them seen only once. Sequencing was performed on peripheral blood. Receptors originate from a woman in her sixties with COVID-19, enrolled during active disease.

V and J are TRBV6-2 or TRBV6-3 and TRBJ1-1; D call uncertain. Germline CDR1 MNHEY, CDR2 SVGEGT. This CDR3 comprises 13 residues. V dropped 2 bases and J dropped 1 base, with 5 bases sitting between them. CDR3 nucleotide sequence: TGTGCCAGCAGTTACGCCGGGAACACTGAAGCTTTCTTT. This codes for CASSYAGNTEAFF.

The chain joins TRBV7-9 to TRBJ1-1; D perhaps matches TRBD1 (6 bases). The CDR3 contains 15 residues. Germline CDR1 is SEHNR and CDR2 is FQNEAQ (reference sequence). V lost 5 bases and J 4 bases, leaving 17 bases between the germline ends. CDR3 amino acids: CASSPREVGGTEAFF. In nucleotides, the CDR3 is TGTGCCAGCAGCCCCCGGGAGGTAGGGGGCACTGAAGCTTTCTTT.

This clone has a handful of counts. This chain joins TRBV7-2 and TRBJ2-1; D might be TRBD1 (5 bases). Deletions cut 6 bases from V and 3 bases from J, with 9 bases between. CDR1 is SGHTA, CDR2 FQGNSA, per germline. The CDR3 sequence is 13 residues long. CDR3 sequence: CASRGPIYNEQFF. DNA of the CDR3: TGTGCCAGCAGGGGGCCCATCTACAATGAGCAGTTCTTC.

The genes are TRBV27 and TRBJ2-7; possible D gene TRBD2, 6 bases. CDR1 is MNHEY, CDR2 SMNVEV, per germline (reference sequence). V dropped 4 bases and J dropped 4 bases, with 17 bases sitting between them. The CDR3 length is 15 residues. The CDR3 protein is CASSWTGGTSYEQYF. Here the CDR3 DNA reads TGTGCCAGCAGTTGGACCGGAGGGACCTCTTACGAGCAGTACTTC.

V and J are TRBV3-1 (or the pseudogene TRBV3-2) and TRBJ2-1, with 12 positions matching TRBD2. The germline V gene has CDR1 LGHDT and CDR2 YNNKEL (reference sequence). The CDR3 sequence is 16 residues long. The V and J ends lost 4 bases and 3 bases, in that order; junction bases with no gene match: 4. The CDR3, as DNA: TGTGCCAGCAGCCTCATACTAGCGGGGGGCTACAATGAGCAGTTCTTC. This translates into CASSLILAGGYNEQFF.

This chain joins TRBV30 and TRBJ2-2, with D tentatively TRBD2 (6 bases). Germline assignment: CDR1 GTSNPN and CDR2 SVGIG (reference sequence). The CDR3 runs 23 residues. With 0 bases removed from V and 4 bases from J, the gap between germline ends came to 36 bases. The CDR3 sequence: CAWSVLGSVGGGDNPLITGELFF. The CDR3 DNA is TGTGCCTGGAGTGTACTAGGTTCAGTGGGAGGAGGAGATAATCCCCTTATCACCGGGGAGCTGTTTTTT.

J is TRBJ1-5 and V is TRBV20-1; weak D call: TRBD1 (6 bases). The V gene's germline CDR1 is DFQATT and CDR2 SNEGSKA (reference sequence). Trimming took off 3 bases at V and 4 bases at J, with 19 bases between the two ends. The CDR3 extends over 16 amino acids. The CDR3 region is CSASGGGQSVNQPQHF. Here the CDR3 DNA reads TGCAGTGCTAGTGGAGGAGGACAGAGCGTTAATCAGCCCCAGCATTTT.

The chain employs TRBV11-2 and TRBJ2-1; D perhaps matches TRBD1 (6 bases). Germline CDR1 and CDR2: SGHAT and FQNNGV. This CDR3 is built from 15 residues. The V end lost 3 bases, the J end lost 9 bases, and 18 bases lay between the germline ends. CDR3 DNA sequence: TGTGCCAGCAGCTTTGGGGCAGGGGTAAATATTGAGCAGTTCTTC. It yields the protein CASSFGAGVNIEQFF.

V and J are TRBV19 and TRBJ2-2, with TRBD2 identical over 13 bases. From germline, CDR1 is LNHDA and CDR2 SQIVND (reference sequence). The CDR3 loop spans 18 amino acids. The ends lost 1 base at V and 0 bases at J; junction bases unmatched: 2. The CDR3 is CASSIGGLAGTNTGELFF. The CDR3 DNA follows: TGTGCCAGTAGTATAGGGGGACTAGCGGGGACGAACACCGGGGAGCTGTTTTTT.

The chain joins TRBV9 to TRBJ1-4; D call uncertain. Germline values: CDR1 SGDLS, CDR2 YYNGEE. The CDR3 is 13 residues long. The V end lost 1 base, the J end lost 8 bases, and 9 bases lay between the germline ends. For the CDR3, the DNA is TGTGCCAGCAGCGTAACTGACGGGGAAAAACTGTTTTTT. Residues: CASSVTDGEKLFF.

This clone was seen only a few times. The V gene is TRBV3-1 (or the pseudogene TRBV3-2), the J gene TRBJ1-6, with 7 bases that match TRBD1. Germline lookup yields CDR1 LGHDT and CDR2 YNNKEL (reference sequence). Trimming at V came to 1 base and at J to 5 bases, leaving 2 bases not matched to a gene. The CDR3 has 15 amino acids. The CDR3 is CASSQATGDNSPLHF. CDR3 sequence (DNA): TGTGCCAGCAGCCAAGCAACAGGGGATAATTCACCCCTCCACTTT.

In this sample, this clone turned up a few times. CDR3 region: CAIGQGAPNEQYF. CDR3 DNA: TGTGCCATTGGACAGGGGGCGCCCAACGAGCAGTACTTC. This chain uses TRBV10-3 with TRBJ2-7; 11 bases line up with TRBD1. Germline CDR1 reads ENHRY; CDR2 reads SYGVKD. The CDR3 spans 13 residues. V lost 9 bases and J lost 5; bases outside the gene matches: 6.

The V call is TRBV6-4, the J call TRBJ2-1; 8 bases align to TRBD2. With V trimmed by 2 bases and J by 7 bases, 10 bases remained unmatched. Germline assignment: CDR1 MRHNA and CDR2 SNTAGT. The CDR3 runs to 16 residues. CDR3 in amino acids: CASSDGAGGLLNEQFF. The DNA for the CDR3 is TGTGCCAGCAGTGACGGGGCGGGGGGCCTTCTAAATGAGCAGTTCTTC.

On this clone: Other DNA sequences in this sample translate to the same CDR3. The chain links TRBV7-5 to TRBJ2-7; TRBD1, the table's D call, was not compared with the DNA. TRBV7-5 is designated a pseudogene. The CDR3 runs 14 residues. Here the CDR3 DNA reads TGTGTCAGAAGCTCGGGACAGGGGGCGGGGGAGCAGTACTTC. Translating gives CVRSSGQGAGEQYF.

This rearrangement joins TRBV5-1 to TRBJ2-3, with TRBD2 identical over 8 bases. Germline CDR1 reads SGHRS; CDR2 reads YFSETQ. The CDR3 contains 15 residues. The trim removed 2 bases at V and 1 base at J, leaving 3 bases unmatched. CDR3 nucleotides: TGCGCCAGCAGCTTTCGGGGGGGCGGCACAGATACGCAGTATTTT. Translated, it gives CASSFRGGGTDTQYF.

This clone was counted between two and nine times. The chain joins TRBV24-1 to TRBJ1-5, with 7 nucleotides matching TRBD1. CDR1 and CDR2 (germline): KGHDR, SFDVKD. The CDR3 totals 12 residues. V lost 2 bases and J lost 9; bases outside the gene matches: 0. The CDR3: CATSDSGGPQHF. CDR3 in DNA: TGTGCCACCAGTGATTCAGGGGGGCCCCAGCATTTT.

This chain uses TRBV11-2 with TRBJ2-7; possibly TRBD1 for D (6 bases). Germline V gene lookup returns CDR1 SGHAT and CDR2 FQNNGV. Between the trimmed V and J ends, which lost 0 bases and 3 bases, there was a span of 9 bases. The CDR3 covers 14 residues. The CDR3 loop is CASSLEVTGYEQYF. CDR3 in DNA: TGTGCCAGCAGCTTAGAGGTGACAGGCTACGAGCAGTACTTC.

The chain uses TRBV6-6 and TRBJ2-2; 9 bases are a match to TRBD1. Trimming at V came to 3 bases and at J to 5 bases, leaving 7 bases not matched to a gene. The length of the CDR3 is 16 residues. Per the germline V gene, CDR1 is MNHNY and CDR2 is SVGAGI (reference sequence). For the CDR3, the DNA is TGTGCCAGCAGTTATGGAAACAGGGGGCTTACCGGGGAGCTGTTTTTT. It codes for CASSYGNRGLTGELFF.

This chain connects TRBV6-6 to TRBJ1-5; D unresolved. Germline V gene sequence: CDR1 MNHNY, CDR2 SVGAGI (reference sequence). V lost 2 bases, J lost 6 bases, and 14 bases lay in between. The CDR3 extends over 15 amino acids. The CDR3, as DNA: TGTGCCAGCAGTTACGTCATGGCAGGAGGTCAGCCCCAGCATTTT. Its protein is CASSYVMAGGQPQHF.

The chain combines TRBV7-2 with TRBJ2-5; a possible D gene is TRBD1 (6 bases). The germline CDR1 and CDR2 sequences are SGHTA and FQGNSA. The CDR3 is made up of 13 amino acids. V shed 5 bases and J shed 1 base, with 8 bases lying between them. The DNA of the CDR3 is TGTGCCAGCAGCAGACAGGTCCAAGAGACCCAGTACTTC. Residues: CASSRQVQETQYF.

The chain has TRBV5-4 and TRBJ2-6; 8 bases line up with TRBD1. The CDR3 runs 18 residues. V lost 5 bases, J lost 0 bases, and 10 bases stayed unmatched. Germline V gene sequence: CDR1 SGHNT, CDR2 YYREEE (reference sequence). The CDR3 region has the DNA TGTGCCAGCAGACCCCGGACAGGGATTAACTCTGGGGCCAACGTCCTGACTTTC. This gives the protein CASRPRTGINSGANVLTF.

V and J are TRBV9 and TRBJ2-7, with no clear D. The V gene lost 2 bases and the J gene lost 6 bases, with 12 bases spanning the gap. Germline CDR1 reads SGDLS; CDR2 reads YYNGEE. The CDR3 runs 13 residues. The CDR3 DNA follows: TGTGCCAGCAGCGTCCGGCCATCGGGCGAGCAGTACTTC. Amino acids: CASSVRPSGEQYF. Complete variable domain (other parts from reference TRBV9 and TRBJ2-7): DSGVTQTPKHLITATGQRVTLRCSPRSGDLSVYWYQQSLDQGLQFLIQYYNGEERAKGNILERFSAQQFPDLHSELNLSSLELGDSALYFCASSVRPSGEQYFGPGTRLTVT.

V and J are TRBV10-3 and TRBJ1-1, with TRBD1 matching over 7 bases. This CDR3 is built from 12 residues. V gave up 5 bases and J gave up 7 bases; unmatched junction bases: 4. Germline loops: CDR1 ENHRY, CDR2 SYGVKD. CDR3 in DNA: TGTGCCATCAGTCGACAGGGTTATGAAGCTTTCTTT. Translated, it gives CAISRQGYEAFF.

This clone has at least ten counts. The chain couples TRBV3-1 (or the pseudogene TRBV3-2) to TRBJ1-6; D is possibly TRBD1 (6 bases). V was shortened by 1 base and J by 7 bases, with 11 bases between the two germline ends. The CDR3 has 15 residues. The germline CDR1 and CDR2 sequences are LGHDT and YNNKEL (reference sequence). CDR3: CASSQVGAGNSPLHF. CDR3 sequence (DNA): TGTGCCAGCAGCCAAGTGGGGGCAGGGAATTCACCCCTCCACTTT.

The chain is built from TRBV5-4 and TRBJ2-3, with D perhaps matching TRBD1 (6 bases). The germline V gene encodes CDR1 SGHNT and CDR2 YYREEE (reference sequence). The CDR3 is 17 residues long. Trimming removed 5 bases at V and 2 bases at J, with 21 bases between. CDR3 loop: CASRLSRGPHNTDTQYF. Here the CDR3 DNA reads TGTGCCAGCAGACTAAGCAGGGGCCCACATAACACAGATACGCAGTATTTT. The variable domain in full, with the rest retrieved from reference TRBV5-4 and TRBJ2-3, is ETGVTQSPTHLIKTRGQQVTLRCSSQSGHNTVSWYQQALGQGPQFIFQYYREEENGRGNFPPRFSGLQFPNYSSELNVNALELDDSALYLCASRLSRGPHNTDTQYFGPGTRLTVL.

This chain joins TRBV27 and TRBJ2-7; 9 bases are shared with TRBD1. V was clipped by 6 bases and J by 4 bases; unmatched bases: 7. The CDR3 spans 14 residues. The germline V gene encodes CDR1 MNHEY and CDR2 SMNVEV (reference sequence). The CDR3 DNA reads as TGTGCCAGCAGCAACGGACAGGGGTTTTACGAGCAGTACTTC. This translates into CASSNGQGFYEQYF.

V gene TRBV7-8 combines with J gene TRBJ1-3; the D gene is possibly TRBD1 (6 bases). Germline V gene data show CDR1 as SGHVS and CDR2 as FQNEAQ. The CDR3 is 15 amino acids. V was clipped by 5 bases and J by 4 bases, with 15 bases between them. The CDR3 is CASSNRVLSGNTIYF. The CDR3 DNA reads TGTGCCAGCAGCAACAGGGTTCTGAGCGGAAACACCATATATTTT.

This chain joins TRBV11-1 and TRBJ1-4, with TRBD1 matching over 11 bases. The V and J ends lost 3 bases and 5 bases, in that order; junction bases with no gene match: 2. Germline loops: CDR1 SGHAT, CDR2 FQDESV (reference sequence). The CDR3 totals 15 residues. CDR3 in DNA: TGTGCCAGCAGCTTCGGACAGGGGGCCAATGAAAAACTGTTTTTT. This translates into CASSFGQGANEKLFF.

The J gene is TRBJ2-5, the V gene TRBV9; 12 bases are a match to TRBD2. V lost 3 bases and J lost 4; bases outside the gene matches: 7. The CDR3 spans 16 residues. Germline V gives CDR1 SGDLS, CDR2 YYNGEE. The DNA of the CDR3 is TGTGCCAGCAGCGGACCTAGCGGGGGGGCCGGAGAGACCCAGTACTTC. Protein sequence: CASSGPSGGAGETQYF.